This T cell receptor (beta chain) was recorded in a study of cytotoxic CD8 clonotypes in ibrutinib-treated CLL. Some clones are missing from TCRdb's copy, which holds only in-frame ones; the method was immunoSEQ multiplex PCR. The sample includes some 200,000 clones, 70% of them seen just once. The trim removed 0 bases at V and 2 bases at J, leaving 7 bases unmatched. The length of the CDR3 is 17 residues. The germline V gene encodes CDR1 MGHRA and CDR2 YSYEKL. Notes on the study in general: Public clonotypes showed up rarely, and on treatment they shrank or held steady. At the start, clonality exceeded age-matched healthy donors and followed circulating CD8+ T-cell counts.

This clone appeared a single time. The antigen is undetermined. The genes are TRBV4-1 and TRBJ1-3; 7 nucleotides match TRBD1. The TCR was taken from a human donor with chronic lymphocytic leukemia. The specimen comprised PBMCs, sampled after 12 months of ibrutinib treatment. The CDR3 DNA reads TGCGCCAGCAGCCAAGATGTCGGGACAGCAACTGGAAACACCATATATTTT. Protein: CASSQDVGTATGNTIYF.